A single T cell receptor beta chain is shown here with its context. Its binding antigen is unknown. It has no much larger one-base neighbor in the sample; base qualities were not kept. The source of the sample is a study of blood T cell repertoires in COVID-19 (dated by TCRdb to the early 2020s). Regarding the study in general: Samples from collaborators originated in the United States, Italy and Spain and spanned both the acute and convalescent phases of COVID-19. The dataset comprised deeply sampled blood TCRbeta repertoires from subjects exposed to, actively infected with, or recovered from COVID-19. Samples were obtained from the ongoing ImmuneRACE study (first 160 participants) and from approximately 1,200 subjects provided by 6 global collaborators. The sample metadata nearly always contained a de-identified subject ID, COVID-19 status, age in years and sex. The prospective study material was composed of cDNA or gDNA derived from T cells, B-cell-depleted T cells, or PBMCs. Where available, HLA class I and class II types were taken from metadata supplied by the sample provider and were not determined by assay-based typing. The repertoires were made available in a free public database intended to serve as a resource for research on the immune response to SARS-CoV-2. Here is what the overall study found, with its caveats: The quantity of clinical and demographic metadata differed by source and by participant and was supplied without curation.

Participants in the prospective study were aged 18 to 89 years, lived in more than 20 United States geographic areas, and enrolled through a virtual design. In the prospective study, participants were assigned to cohorts based on the clinical history participants reported in a screening survey and a study questionnaire. In the prospective study, mobile phlebotomists collected whole blood, serum and a nasopharyngeal or oropharyngeal swab from each participant. Participants in the prospective study had the option to provide additional blood draws and questionnaires over a roughly 2-month period. Before DNA extraction, blood samples from the prospective study were shipped at room temperature or frozen. TCRbeta CDR3 regions were amplified from genomic DNA using the immunoSEQ Assay, a bias-controlled multiplex PCR. Concerning the study's data processing: Within the assay, amplification of reference gene primers was used to estimate how many nucleated cells each sample contained. To quantify the absolute abundance of each unique TCRbeta CDR3 rearrangement, sequence reads were collapsed and filtered. For each sample, productive Simpson clonality was calculated as the square root of Simpson's diversity index across productive rearrangements. TCRdb limited this immuneACCESS table to in-frame rearrangements with V and J called. A share of clones is missing; checked studies link under half to unresolved V genes, and the rest is unexplained. That table gives V, J and clone size, and the DNA gave D and trimming. The sample records about 340,000 clones, 80% to 90% of which are singletons. Around 4.4% of the sample rests with the top ten.

Between the V and J ends, shortened by 4 bases and 5 bases respectively, the junction contains 8 bases. The cysteine opens and the phenylalanine closes a CDR3 of 12 amino acids. CDR3 DNA is the only sequence kept; it has 36 bases, read in frame from the first base. The sample was PBMCs or T cells enriched from blood (not recorded which). The receptor was derived from a woman aged 40 to 50 with acute COVID-19. The chain links TRBV12-3 or TRBV12-4 with TRBJ2-5; TRBD1 is a weak D gene call, 6 bases matching. The CDR3 reads CASSWDIETQYF. The DNA reads TGTGCCAGCAGTTGGGACATCGAGACCCAGTACTTC.